A selection of T cell receptor beta chains follows, all from one sample in a study of CD8 T cell repertoires and HIV-1 epitope variants. Assay: immunoSEQ multiplex PCR; the TCRdb copy retains only in-frame clones and omits some. The sample contains about 4,800 clones, roughly 69% of which appear only once. Antigens of these TCRs are unknown. Sequenced material: cultured CD8+ T cells derived from PBMCs. The receptors derive from a male donor with HIV. The CDR3 runs from the conserved cysteine through the conserved F or W. D genes are given only for firm matches. Some rows mark clone size as missing; the rest say once, few, many or name a class of expanded clone.

V: TRBV6-1; J: TRBJ1-4; D: -; size: once; DNA: TGTGCCAGTAGAGGGCCCCCGGGGTACAGACTGTTTTTT; CDR3: CASRGPPGYRLFF
V: TRBV29-1; J: TRBJ1-2; D: TRBD1; size: -; DNA: TGCAGCGCCCGACCACAGGGGGCAGGCTCTAACTATGGCTACACCTTC; CDR3: CSARPQGAGSNYGYTF
V: TRBV7-6; J: TRBJ2-1; D: TRBD1; size: -; DNA: TGTGCCACCACGAGACAGGGCGTGTACAATGAGCAGTTCTTC; CDR3: CATTRQGVYNEQFF
V: TRBV28; J: TRBJ1-2; D: -; size: -; DNA: TGTGCCAGCAGTTTAGGCCCGGCCTATGGGGGCTACACCTTC; CDR3: CASSLGPAYGGYTF
V: TRBV6-5; J: TRBJ1-6; D: -; size: -; DNA: TGTGCCAGCAGGATCTCACAGGGAGTAAATTCACCCCTCCACTTT; CDR3: CASRISQGVNSPLHF
V: TRBV28; J: TRBJ1-1; D: -; size: -; DNA: TGTGCCAGCAGTCCCTATGGTGACACTGAAGCTTTCTTT; CDR3: CASSPYGDTEAFF
V: TRBV28; J: TRBJ2-5; D: -; size: -; DNA: TGTGCCAGCAGTTTACCCGGACAAGAGACCCAGTACTTC; CDR3: CASSLPGQETQYF
V: TRBV6-6; J: TRBJ1-1; D: -; size: -; DNA: TGTGCCAGCAGTTACGGGCTAGGCGGGGTCGAAGCTTTCTTT; CDR3: CASSYGLGGVEAFF
V: TRBV9; J: TRBJ1-2; D: -; size: -; DNA: TGTGCCAGCAGCGAAGGAGGCTATGGCTACACCTTC; CDR3: CASSEGGYGYTF
V: TRBV6-4; J: TRBJ2-1; D: -; size: -; DNA: TGTGCCAGCAGTGACTCGGACAACAATGAGCAGTTCTTC; CDR3: CASSDSDNNEQFF
V: TRBV5-1; J: TRBJ2-7; D: TRBD1; size: -; DNA: TGCGCCAGCAGCCGGGAGGGACAGGGGATCTCCTACGAGCAGTACTTC; CDR3: CASSREGQGISYEQYF
V: TRBV9; J: TRBJ2-3; D: TRBD2; size: -; DNA: TGTGCCAGCAGCGTAGTACCTAGCGGGGGAAGCACAGATACGCAGTATTTT; CDR3: CASSVVPSGGSTDTQYF
V: TRBV11-2; J: TRBJ2-4; D: -; size: -; DNA: TGTGCCAGCAGCTCCCCATTGGGCCAGTTAAAAAACATTCAGTACTTC; CDR3: CASSSPLGQLKNIQYF
V: TRBV18; J: TRBJ2-1; D: -; size: -; DNA: TGTGCCAGCTCACCGGACAAGGGCCCACAATACAATGAGCAGTTCTTC; CDR3: CASSPDKGPQYNEQFF
V: TRBV4-3; J: TRBJ2-7; D: TRBD2; size: -; DNA: TGCGCCAGCAGCCAAGAAAGGTGGCGGGGGGTCGAGCAGTACTTC; CDR3: CASSQERWRGVEQYF
V: TRBV7-9; J: TRBJ1-5; D: -; size: few; DNA: TGTGCCAGCAGCCCTGGGACCCTCAATCAGCCCCAGCATTTT; CDR3: CASSPGTLNQPQHF
V: TRBV18; J: TRBJ2-3; D: TRBD1; size: -; DNA: TGTGCCAGCTCACCACTAGGGGGCAGTACCACAGATACGCAGTATTTT; CDR3: CASSPLGGSTTDTQYF
V: TRBV30; J: TRBJ1-1; D: TRBD1; size: -; DNA: TGTGCCTGGAGGTCGGACAGGGGTTGGACTGAAGCTTTCTTT; CDR3: CAWRSDRGWTEAFF
V: TRBV6-5; J: TRBJ2-7; D: -; size: -; DNA: TGTGCCAGCAGTTACCTACAGATCTACGAGCAGTACTTC; CDR3: CASSYLQIYEQYF
V: TRBV19; J: TRBJ1-1; D: -; size: -; DNA: TGTGCGAGTCATTTCGGGAGTGGCAGGGGTGAAGCTTTCTTT; CDR3: CASHFGSGRGEAFF
V: TRBV7-8; J: TRBJ2-7; D: -; size: -; DNA: TGTGCCAGCAGCTTAGAGGAATGGCAGGGGTACGAGCAGTACTTC; CDR3: CASSLEEWQGYEQYF
V: TRBV5-6; J: TRBJ1-1; D: -; size: few; DNA: TGTGCCAGCAACCCCGGCCGGGGAAGGGCCCGGGCTGAAGCTTTCTTT; CDR3: CASNPGRGRARAEAFF
V: TRBV5-4; J: TRBJ2-1; D: TRBD2; size: few; DNA: TGTGCCAGCAGCAATAGCGGGAGCTGGAATGAGCAGTTCTTC; CDR3: CASSNSGSWNEQFF
V: TRBV10-1; J: TRBJ2-5; D: -; size: -; DNA: TGCGCCAGCCAAGAGACCCAGTACTTC; CDR3: CASQETQYF
V: TRBV5-6; J: TRBJ2-2; D: -; size: -; DNA: TGTGCCAGCATATTAGGGATGAGCGCCGGGGAGCTGTTTTTT; CDR3: CASILGMSAGELFF
V: TRBV5-1; J: TRBJ1-1; D: TRBD1; size: -; DNA: TGCGCCAGCAGCTTAATCCGACAGGGGGGGAGCACTGAAGCTTTCTTT; CDR3: CASSLIRQGGSTEAFF
V: TRBV2; J: TRBJ1-1; D: -; size: -; DNA: TGTGCCAGCCGTGGAATTATGAACACTGAAGCTTTCTTT; CDR3: CASRGIMNTEAFF
V: TRBV15; J: TRBJ2-3; D: TRBD2; size: -; DNA: TGTGCCACCAGCTCCTCCCTAGCGGGGCTCACAGATACGCAGTATTTT; CDR3: CATSSSLAGLTDTQYF
V: TRBV30; J: TRBJ1-3; D: TRBD1; size: -; DNA: TGTGCCTGGAGTTTTGGGACAGGGTTGAACACCATATATTTT; CDR3: CAWSFGTGLNTIYF
V: TRBV18; J: TRBJ1-2; D: TRBD1; size: -; DNA: TGTGCCAGCTCACCAGAAGGGGGCCTCTATGGCTACACCTTC; CDR3: CASSPEGGLYGYTF
V: TRBV19; J: TRBJ2-2; D: -; size: -; DNA: TGTGCCAGTAGTAACTGGATTCAGACTACGAACACCGGGGAGCTGTTTTTT; CDR3: CASSNWIQTTNTGELFF
V: TRBV7-9; J: TRBJ2-7; D: -; size: -; DNA: TGTGCCAGCAGCTTAAGGGGGGGGCCTGACGAGCAGTACTTC; CDR3: CASSLRGGPDEQYF
V: TRBV5-4; J: TRBJ2-5; D: -; size: -; DNA: TGTGCCAGCAGCTTGGCGGGGGAGACCCAGTACTTC; CDR3: CASSLAGETQYF
V: TRBV19; J: TRBJ2-7; D: TRBD1; size: few; DNA: TGTGCCAGTAGTAGAGGGACAGGGCCTGGCGAGCAGTACTTC; CDR3: CASSRGTGPGEQYF
V: TRBV28; J: TRBJ1-4; D: -; size: -; DNA: TGTGCCAGCAGTTTGGGACACGACGGGAGTGAAAAACTGTTTTTT; CDR3: CASSLGHDGSEKLFF
V: TRBV7-8; J: TRBJ2-7; D: -; size: -; DNA: TGTGCCAGCAGCTTCCGTCGACCGCCCTCCTACGAGCAGTACTTC; CDR3: CASSFRRPPSYEQYF
V: TRBV27; J: TRBJ1-2; D: TRBD1; size: -; DNA: TGTGCCAGCAGTTTAGGGGGACAGACCTATGGCTACACCTTC; CDR3: CASSLGGQTYGYTF
V: TRBV7-9; J: TRBJ2-1; D: TRBD1; size: -; DNA: TGTGCCAGCAGCTTAGTAGGGACAGGGACCAATGAGCAGTTCTTC; CDR3: CASSLVGTGTNEQFF
V: TRBV5-1; J: TRBJ1-1; D: -; size: -; DNA: TGCGCCAGCAGCTTGGGGGGGGCCGGGAACACTGAAGCTTTCTTT; CDR3: CASSLGGAGNTEAFF
V: TRBV10-3; J: TRBJ2-1; D: -; size: once; DNA: TGTGCCATCAGTGAGGGCTACAATGAGCAGTTCTTC; CDR3: CAISEGYNEQFF
V: TRBV5-4; J: TRBJ2-7; D: -; size: few; DNA: TGTGCCAGCAGAGCCGGGAACTACGAGCAGTACTTC; CDR3: CASRAGNYEQYF
V: TRBV19; J: TRBJ2-7; D: TRBD2; size: -; DNA: TGTGCCAGTAGTATCACTAGCGGGAGTCGGCAGTACTTC; CDR3: CASSITSGSRQYF
V: TRBV11-3; J: TRBJ2-7; D: TRBD1; size: -; DNA: TGTGCCAGCAGCTTAGCAGGACTAGGACAGGGGGCTTATGAGCAGTACTTC; CDR3: CASSLAGLGQGAYEQYF
V: TRBV28; J: TRBJ1-6; D: TRBD1; size: -; DNA: TGTGCCAGCGTCGACCGGGACAGAGGCGGTTCACCCCTCCACTTT; CDR3: CASVDRDRGGSPLHF
V: TRBV6-5; J: TRBJ2-7; D: TRBD1; size: -; DNA: TGTGCCAGCAGCCTCGTGAGGGACAGCTACGAGCAGTACTTC; CDR3: CASSLVRDSYEQYF
V: TRBV5-6; J: TRBJ1-2; D: -; size: few; DNA: TGTGCCAGCAGCGGGATGCCCTTGGGAGGCTACACCTTC; CDR3: CASSGMPLGGYTF
V: TRBV10-2; J: TRBJ2-5; D: -; size: -; DNA: TGCGCCAGCAGTGAGGGAAAAATCGTGTCTAGAGAGACCCAGTACTTC; CDR3: CASSEGKIVSRETQYF
V: TRBV7-8; J: TRBJ1-5; D: TRBD1; size: -; DNA: TGTGCCAGCAGCTCGCGACAGGGTGGATTATACAGCAATCAGCCCCAGCATTTT; CDR3: CASSSRQGGLYSNQPQHF
V: TRBV5-6; J: TRBJ2-7; D: -; size: -; DNA: TGTGCCAGCAGCTTTGAGCTCTCCTACGAGCAGTACTTC; CDR3: CASSFELSYEQYF
V: TRBV5-8; J: TRBJ1-1; D: -; size: -; DNA: TGTGCCAGCAGCCTAAATGTACAGGGTAACACTGAAGCTTTCTTT; CDR3: CASSLNVQGNTEAFF
V: TRBV5-6; J: TRBJ1-1; D: -; size: -; DNA: TGTGCCAGCAGCGACTCAGAAGAAGCTTTCTTT; CDR3: CASSDSEEAFF
V: TRBV7-6; J: TRBJ2-1; D: -; size: -; DNA: TGTGCCAGCAGCCCTGAGGGCCCCTACAATGAGCAGTTCTTC; CDR3: CASSPEGPYNEQFF
V: TRBV6-5; J: TRBJ1-5; D: -; size: few; DNA: TGTGCCAGCAGTGGGGGGCAGGGGATACATCAGCCCCAGCATTTT; CDR3: CASSGGQGIHQPQHF